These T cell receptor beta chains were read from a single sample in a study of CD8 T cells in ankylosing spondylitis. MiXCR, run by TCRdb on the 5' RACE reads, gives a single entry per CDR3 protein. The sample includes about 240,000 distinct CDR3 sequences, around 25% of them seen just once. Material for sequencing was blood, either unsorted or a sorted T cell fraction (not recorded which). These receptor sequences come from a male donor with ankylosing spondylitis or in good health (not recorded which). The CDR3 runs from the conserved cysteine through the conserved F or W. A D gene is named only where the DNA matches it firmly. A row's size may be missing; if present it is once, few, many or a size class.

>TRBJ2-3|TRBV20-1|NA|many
TGCAGTCCGCTGGGCATAGGCTTCACCGATACGCAGTATTTT
CSPLGIGFTDTQYF
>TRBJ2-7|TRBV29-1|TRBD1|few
TGCAGCGGGGGACAGGGGGGACCCTACGAGCAGTACTTC
CSGGQGGPYEQYF
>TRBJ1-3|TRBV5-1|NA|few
TGCGCCAGCGCTGCCACCTCTGGAAACACCATATATTTT
CASAATSGNTIYF
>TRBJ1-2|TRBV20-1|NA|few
TGCAGTGCTAGTGGCAGCTCGGATGGCTACACCTTC
CSASGSSDGYTF
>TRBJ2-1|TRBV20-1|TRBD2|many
TGCAGTGCCTCCGGGACTAGCGGGGGGCGGGAGCAGTTCTTC
CSASGTSGGREQFF
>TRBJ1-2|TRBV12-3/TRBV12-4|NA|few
TGTGCCAGCAGTACGGACACCTATGGCTACACCTTC
CASSTDTYGYTF
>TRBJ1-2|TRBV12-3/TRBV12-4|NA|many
TGTGCCAGCAACCAGGACCGGGGCGGGGGCTACACCTTC
CASNQDRGGGYTF
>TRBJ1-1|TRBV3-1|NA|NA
TGTGCCACCAGCCAAGGGGACGGGATGAACACTGAAGCTTTCTTT
CATSQGDGMNTEAFF
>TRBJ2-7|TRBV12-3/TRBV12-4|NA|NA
TGTGCCAGCAGCCGACAGGGAGGGTACGAGCAGTACTTC
CASSRQGGYEQYF
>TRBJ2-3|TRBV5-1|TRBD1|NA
TGCGCCAGCAGCTTGAAAGGGGGACAGGCGGATACGCAGTATTTT
CASSLKGGQADTQYF
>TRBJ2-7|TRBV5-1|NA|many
TGTGCCAGCAGAGTTCGAGGGGCTTTTGAGTACGAGCAGTACTTC
CASRVRGAFEYEQYF
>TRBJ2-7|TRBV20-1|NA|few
TGCAGTGCAAGGACGACTGGCTCCTACGAGCAGTACTTC
CSARTTGSYEQYF
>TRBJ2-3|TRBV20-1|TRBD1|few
TGCAGTGCGAGGTGGAAGGGGGCCGGGACTACGCAGTATTTT
CSARWKGAGTTQYF
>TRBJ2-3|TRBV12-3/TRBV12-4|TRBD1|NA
TGTGCCAGCACCGAAGACAGGGGGCGGTTGACAGATACGCAGTATTTT
CASTEDRGRLTDTQYF
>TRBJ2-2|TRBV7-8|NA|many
TGTGCCAGCAGCACAGGCGTACAGAACACCGGGGAGCTGTTTTTT
CASSTGVQNTGELFF
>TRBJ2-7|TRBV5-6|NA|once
TGTGCCAGCAGCCCGGCAGCCTCCTACGAGCAGTACTTC
CASSPAASYEQYF
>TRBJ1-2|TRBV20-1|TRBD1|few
TGCAGTGCTAGTGGGGACAGGGGGCAGTATCGCTATGGCTACACCTTC
CSASGDRGQYRYGYTF
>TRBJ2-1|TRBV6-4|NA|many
TGTGCCAGCAGTGACTCGAGCAGAGATGAGCAGTTCTTC
CASSDSSRDEQFF
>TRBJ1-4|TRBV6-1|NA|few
TGTGCCAGCAGGACAGGACCAACTAATGAAAAACTGTTTTTT
CASRTGPTNEKLFF
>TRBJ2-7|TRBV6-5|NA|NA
TGTGCCAGCAGTTACTCTCGGGCCAGGCACTACGAGCAGTACTTC
CASSYSRARHYEQYF
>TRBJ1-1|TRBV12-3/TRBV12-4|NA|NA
TGTGCCAGCAGTCCGACAGCTATGAACACTGAAGCTTTCTTT
CASSPTAMNTEAFF
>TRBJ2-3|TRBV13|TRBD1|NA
TGTACCAGCAGATTAAGGACAGGGGGGCTGGGGCGGACAGATACGCAGTATTTT
CTSRLRTGGLGRTDTQYF
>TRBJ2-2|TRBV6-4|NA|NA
TGTGCCAGCAGTGGGACAGACACCGGGGAGCTGTTTTTT
CASSGTDTGELFF
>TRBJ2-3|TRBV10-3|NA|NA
TGTGCCATCAGTGGACTCCAGGCAGAGAGCACAGATACGCAGTATTTT
CAISGLQAESTDTQYF
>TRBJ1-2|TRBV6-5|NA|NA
TGTGCCAGCAGTTACTCCGCAGGGATCTATGGCTACACCTTC
CASSYSAGIYGYTF
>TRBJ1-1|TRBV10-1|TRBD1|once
TGCGCCAGCAGTGAGGCGGGTAGACAGGGGAAGGAGACTGAAGCTTTCTTT
CASSEAGRQGKETEAFF
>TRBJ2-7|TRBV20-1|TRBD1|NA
TGCAGTGCTCCACCTCACTCCGGGACAGGGTTAGACGAGCAGTACTTC
CSAPPHSGTGLDEQYF
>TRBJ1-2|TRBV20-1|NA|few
TGCAGTGCTAGAGGGGAGGGAATGAACTATGGCTACACCTTC
CSARGEGMNYGYTF
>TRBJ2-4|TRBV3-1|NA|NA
TGTGCCAGCACTTATAAGGGTAGCAGGTACATTCAGTACTTC
CASTYKGSRYIQYF
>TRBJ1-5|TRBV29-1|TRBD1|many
TGCAGCGTAGCGGACAGGGATAATCAGCCCCAGCATTTT
CSVADRDNQPQHF
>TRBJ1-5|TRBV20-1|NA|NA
TGCAGTGCTAGTATCAGCAATCAGCCCCAGCATTTT
CSASISNQPQHF
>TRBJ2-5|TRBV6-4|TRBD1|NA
TGTGCCAGCAGCAGGACAGGGTCGTTCCAAGAGACCCAGTACTTC
CASSRTGSFQETQYF
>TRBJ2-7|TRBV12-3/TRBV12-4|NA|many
TGTGCCAGCAGTTTCGGCAATTCCTACGAGCAGTACTTC
CASSFGNSYEQYF
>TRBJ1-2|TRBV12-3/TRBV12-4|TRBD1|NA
TGTGCCAGCAGTTTGGGACAGGTCGGTGGCTACACCTTC
CASSLGQVGGYTF
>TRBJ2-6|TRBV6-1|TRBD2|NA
TGTGCCAGCAAGGCTAGCGGGGTCCCTGGGGCCAACGTCCTGACTTTC
CASKASGVPGANVLTF
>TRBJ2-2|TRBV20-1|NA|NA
TGCAGTGCCCTGCCTAACACCGGGGAGCTGTTTTTT
CSALPNTGELFF
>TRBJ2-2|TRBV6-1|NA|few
TGTGCCAGCAGCCGAGGGGGGGCGCGGAACACCGGGGAGCTGTTTTTT
CASSRGGARNTGELFF
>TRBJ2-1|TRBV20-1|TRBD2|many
TGCAGTGCTAGGGGGTCGGGGGGAGGTCTCTACAATGAGCAGTTCTTC
CSARGSGGGLYNEQFF
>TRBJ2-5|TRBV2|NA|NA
TGTGCCAGCAGTGTATTCGAGACCCAGTACTTC
CASSVFETQYF